This T cell receptor (beta chain) was captured in a study of T cells after yellow fever vaccination. The table lists this clonotype with many counts. Its antigen is not known. TCRdb analysed the 5' RACE reads with MiXCR anew, one entry per CDR3 protein. The top ten hold under 3.5% of the sample, which has about 220,000 distinct CDR3 sequences, under 3.5% seen once. Study-wide results and limits: Some clonotypes were seen in both the CD4 and the CD8 compartments. These made up a small share and likely arose from convergent recombination.

The CDR3 has 15 residues. This clonotype was obtained from a man aged 18 to 29 who received the YFV17D yellow fever vaccine. The V call is TRBV21-1, the J call TRBJ2-1; the table names TRBD1, a call not compared with the DNA. TRBV21-1 is flagged as a pseudogene. Sequencing was performed on CD4+ T cells sorted from PBMCs, taken 10 days after the yellow fever booster vaccination. In nucleotides, the CDR3 is TGTGCCAGCAGCAAACTATCTGCCGGGTACAATGAGCAGTTCTTC. Encoded protein: CASSKLSAGYNEQFF.